This T cell receptor (beta chain) stems from a study of neurological immune-mediated disorders. With 10-nucleotide random UMIs included, cDNA was synthesized by 5'RACE. Each CDR3 protein is one row after TCRdb ran MiXCR on the 5' RACE reads. In the table there are roughly 49,000 distinct CDR3 sequences, 10% to 15% of which are singletons. Findings and caveats of the study: Across subjects, no CDR3 amino acid sequence appeared in expanded clones of more than one subject, a finding that suggested private repertoires in all groups. HTLV-1-associated myelopathy led in TCR clonal expansion, while multiple sclerosis ranked lowest, below healthy controls.

Germline V lookup: CDR1 SGHTA, CDR2 FQGNSA. With 2 bases clipped from V and 8 bases from J, the junction kept 4 bases outside the gene matches. This CDR3 is 14 amino acids long. This clonotype has ten or more counts. Its antigen is not known. Described time point: longitudinal time-point 3. Stored at -80 C, 2 million PBMCs were the source of the unsorted libraries. The TCR sequence derives from a male donor with HTLV-1-associated myelopathy (HAM/TSP). Sequencing was carried out using PBMCs. The chain carries TRBV7-2 and TRBJ2-4, with 9 bases aligning to TRBD1. Here the CDR3 DNA reads TGTGCCAGCAGCTTAATACAGGGGGCGGACATTCAGTACTTC. It yields the protein CASSLIQGADIQYF.